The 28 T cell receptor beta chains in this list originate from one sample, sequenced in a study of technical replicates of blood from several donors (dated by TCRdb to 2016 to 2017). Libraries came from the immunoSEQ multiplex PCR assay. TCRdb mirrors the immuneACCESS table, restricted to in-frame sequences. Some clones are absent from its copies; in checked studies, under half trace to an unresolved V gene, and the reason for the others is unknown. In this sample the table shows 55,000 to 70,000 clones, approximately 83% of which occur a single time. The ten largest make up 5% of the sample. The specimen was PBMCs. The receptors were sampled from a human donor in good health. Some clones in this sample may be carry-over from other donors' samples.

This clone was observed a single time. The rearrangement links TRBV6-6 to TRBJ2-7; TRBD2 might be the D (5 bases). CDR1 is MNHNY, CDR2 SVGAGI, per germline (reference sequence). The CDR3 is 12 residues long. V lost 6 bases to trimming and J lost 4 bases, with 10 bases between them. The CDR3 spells CASSRGFYEQYF. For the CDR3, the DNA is TGTGCCAGCAGCCGGGGATTTTACGAGCAGTACTTC.

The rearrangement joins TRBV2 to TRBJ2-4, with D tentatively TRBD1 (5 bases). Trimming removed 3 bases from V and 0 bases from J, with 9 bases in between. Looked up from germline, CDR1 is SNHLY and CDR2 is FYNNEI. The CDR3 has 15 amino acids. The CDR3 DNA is TGTGCCAGCAGTGATCAGGGCCTAGCCAAAAACATTCAGTACTTC. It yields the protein CASSDQGLAKNIQYF.

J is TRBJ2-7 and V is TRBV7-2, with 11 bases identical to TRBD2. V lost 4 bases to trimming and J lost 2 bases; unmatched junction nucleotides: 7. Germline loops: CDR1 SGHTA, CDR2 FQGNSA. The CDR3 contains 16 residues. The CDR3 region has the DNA TGTGCCAGCAGCTCTGGACCGGGACTAGCGGCCTACGAGCAGTACTTC. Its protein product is CASSSGPGLAAYEQYF.

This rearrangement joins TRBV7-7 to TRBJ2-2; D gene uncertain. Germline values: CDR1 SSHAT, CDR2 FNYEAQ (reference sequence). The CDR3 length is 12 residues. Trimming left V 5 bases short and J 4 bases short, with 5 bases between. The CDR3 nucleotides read TGTGCCAGCAGCCTGGCCACCGGGGAGCTGTTTTTT. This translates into CASSLATGELFF.

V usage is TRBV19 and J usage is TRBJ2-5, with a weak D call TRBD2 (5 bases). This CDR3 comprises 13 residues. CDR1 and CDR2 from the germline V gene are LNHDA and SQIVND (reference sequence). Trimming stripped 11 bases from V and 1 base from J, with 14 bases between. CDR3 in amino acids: CAPTPRVQETQYF. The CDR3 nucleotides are TGTGCCCCTACCCCGCGGGTCCAAGAGACCCAGTACTTC.

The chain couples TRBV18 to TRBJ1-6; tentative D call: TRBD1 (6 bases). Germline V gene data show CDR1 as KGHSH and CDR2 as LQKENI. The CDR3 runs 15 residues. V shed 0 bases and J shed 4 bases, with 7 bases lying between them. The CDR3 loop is CASSPPGQYNSPLHF. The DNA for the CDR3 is TGTGCCAGCTCACCACCGGGACAATATAATTCACCCCTCCACTTT.

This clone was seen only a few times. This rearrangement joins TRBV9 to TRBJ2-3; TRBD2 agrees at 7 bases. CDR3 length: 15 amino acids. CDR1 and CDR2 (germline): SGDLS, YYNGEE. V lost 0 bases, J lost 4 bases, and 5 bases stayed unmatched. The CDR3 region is CASSVAGTMADTQYF. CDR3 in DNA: TGTGCCAGCAGCGTAGCTGGGACTATGGCAGATACGCAGTATTTT.

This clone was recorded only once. DNA for the CDR3: TGCGCCAGCAGCCAAGCCACTCAGGGAAGCAATCAGCCCCAGCATTTT. It translates to CASSQATQGSNQPQHF. The chain combines TRBV4-1 with TRBJ1-5, with a possible D match to TRBD1 (5 bases). Trimming stripped 1 base from V and 1 base from J, with 11 bases between. This CDR3 is built from 16 residues. Looked up from germline, CDR1 is MGHRA and CDR2 is YSYEKL.

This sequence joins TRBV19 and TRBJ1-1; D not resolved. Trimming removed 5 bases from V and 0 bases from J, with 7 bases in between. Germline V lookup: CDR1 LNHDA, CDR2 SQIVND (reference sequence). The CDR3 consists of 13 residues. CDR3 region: CASSDIMNTEAFF. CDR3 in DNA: TGTGCCAGTAGTGACATCATGAACACTGAAGCTTTCTTT.

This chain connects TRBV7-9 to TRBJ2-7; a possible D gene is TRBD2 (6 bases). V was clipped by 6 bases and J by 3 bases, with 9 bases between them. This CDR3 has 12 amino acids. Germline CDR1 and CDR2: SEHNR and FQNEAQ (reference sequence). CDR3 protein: CASRSTSYEQYF. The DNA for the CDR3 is TGTGCCAGCAGGTCGACTAGCTACGAGCAGTACTTC.

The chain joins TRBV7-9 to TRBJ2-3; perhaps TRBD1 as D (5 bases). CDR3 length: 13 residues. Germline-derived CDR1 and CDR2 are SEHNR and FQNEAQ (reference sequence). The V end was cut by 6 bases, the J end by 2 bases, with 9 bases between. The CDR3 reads CASRQTVTDTQYF. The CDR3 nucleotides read TGTGCCAGCAGGCAGACAGTCACAGATACGCAGTATTTT.

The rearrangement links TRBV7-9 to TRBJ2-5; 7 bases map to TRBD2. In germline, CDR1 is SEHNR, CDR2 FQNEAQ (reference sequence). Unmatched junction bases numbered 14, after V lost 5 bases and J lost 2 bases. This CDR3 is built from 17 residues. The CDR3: CASSPDGSSGLQETQYF. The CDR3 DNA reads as TGTGCCAGCAGCCCCGACGGGTCTAGCGGCTTACAAGAGACCCAGTACTTC.

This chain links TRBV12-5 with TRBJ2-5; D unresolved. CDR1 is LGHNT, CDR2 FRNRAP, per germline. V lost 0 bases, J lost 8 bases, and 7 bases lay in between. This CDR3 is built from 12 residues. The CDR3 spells CASGLVGDTQYF. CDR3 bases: TGTGCTAGTGGTTTGGTAGGAGATACCCAGTACTTC.

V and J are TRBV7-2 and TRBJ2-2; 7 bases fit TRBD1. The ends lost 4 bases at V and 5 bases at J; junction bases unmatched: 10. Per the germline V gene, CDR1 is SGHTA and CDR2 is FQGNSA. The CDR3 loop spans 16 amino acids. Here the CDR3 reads CASSSDRAIGTGELFF. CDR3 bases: TGTGCCAGCAGCTCCGACAGGGCCATAGGGACCGGGGAGCTGTTTTTT.

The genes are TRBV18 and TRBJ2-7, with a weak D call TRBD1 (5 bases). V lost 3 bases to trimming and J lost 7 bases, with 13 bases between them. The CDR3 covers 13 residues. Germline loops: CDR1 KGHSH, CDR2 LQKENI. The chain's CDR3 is CASSPLTALEQYF. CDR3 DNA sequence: TGTGCCAGCTCACCTTTGACAGCCTTGGAGCAGTACTTC.

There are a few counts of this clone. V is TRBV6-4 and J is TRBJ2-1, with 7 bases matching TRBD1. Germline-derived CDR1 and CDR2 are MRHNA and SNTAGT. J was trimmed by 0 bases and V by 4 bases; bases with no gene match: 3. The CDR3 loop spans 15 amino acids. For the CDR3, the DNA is TGTGCCAGCAGTGCTCAGGGGGACTCCTACAATGAGCAGTTCTTC. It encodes CASSAQGDSYNEQFF.

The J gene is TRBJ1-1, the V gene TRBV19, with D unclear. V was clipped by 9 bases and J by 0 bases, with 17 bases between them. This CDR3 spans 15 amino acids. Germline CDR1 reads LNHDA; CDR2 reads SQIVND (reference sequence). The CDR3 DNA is TGTGCCAGCTCCGCAAACAGAATCATGAACACTGAAGCTTTCTTT. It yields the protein CASSANRIMNTEAFF.

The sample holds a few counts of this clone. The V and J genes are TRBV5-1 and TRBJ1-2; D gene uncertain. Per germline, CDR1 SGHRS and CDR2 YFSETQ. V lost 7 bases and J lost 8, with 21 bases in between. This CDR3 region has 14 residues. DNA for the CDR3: TGCGCCAGCTACCTATCCACATCGGCGGAGGGCTACACCTTC. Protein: CASYLSTSAEGYTF.

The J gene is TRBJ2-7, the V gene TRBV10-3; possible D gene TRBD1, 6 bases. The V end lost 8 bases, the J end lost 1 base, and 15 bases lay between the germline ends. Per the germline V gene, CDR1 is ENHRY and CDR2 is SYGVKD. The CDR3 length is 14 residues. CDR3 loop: CAIGGQGKSYEQYF. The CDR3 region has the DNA TGTGCCATCGGCGGTCAGGGGAAGTCCTACGAGCAGTACTTC.

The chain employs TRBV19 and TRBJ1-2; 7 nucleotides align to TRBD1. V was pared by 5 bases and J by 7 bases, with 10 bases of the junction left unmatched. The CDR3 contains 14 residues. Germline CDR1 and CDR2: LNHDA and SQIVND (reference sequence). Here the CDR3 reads CASSFSGQAPGYTF. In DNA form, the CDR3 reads TGTGCCAGTAGTTTCTCCGGACAGGCTCCTGGCTACACCTTC.

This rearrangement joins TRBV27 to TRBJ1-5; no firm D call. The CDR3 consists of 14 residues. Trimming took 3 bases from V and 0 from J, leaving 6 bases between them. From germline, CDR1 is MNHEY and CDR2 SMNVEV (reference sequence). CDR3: CASSLRSSNQPQHF. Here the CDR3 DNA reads TGTGCCAGCAGTTTGAGGAGTAGCAATCAGCCCCAGCATTTT.

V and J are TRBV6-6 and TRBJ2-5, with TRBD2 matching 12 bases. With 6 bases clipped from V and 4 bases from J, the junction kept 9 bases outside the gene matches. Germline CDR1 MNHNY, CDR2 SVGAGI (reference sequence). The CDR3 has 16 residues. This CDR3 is CASRGTSGPVGETQYF. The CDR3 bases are TGTGCCAGCAGGGGGACTAGCGGGCCCGTGGGAGAGACCCAGTACTTC.

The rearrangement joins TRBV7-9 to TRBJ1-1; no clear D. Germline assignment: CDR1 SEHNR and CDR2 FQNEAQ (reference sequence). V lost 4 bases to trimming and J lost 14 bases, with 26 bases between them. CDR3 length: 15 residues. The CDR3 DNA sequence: TGTGCCAGCAGCTACGCCGGCTCAGAAGGAGGAGAAGGGTTCTTT. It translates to CASSYAGSEGGEGFF.

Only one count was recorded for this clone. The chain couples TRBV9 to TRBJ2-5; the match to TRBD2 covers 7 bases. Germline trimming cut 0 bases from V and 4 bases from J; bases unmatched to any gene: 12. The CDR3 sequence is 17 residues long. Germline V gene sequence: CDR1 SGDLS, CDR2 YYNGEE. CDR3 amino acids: CASSVGGVGGRRETQYF. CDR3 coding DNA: TGTGCCAGCAGCGTAGGGGGCGTTGGCGGGAGAAGAGAGACCCAGTACTTC.

DNA of the CDR3: TGTGCCAGCAGCTTGGAGGGGGTCCGAGAGCAGTACTTC. Translation: CASSLEGVREQYF. V is TRBV5-8 and J is TRBJ2-7; TRBD1 might be the D (6 bases). CDR1 is SGHTS and CDR2 is YDEGEE in the germline V gene. The CDR3 runs 13 residues. V lost 0 bases to trimming and J lost 7 bases, with 11 bases between them.

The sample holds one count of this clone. The CDR3 is CASSQGSLGSPLHF. The CDR3, as DNA: TGTGCCAGCAGCCAGGGGTCTTTGGGTTCACCCCTCCACTTT. This sequence joins TRBV5-4 and TRBJ1-6; possibly TRBD1 for D (6 bases). The CDR3 is 14 amino acids. The germline V and J ends were trimmed by 4 bases and 9 bases, with 14 bases remaining between them. CDR1 is SGHNT and CDR2 is YYREEE in the germline V gene (reference sequence).

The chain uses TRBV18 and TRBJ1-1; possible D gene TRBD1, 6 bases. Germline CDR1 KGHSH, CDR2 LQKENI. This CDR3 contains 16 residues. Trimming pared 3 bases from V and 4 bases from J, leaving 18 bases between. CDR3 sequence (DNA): TGTGCCAGCTCACCTCGACGAGGGGGGGCGGGCACTGAAGCTTTCTTT. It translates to CASSPRRGGAGTEAFF.

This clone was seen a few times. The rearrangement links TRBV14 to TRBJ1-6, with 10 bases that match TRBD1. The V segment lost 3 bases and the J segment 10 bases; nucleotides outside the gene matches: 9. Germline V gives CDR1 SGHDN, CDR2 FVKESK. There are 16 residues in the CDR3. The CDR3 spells CASSQNRDRGLSPLHF. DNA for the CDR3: TGTGCCAGCAGCCAGAACCGGGACAGGGGCCTATCACCCCTCCACTTT.